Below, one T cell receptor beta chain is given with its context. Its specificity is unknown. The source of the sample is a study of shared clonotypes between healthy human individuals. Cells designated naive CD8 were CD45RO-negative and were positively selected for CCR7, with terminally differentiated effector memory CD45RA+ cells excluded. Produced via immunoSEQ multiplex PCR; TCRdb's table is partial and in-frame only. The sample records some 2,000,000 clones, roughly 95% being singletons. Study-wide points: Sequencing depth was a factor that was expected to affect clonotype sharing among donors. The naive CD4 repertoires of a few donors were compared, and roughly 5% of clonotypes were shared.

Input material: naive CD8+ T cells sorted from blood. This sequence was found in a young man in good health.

CDR3 amino acids: CASSWRGGGPSYEQYF. The CDR3 DNA sequence: TGTGCCAGCAGCTGGAGAGGGGGAGGGCCTTCCTACGAGCAGTACTTC. V usage is TRBV11-2 and J usage is TRBJ2-7; D perhaps matches TRBD2 (7 bases). The V end was cut by 4 bases, the J end by 1 base, with 17 bases between. Looked up from germline, CDR1 is SGHAT and CDR2 is FQNNGV. The CDR3 sequence is 16 residues long.